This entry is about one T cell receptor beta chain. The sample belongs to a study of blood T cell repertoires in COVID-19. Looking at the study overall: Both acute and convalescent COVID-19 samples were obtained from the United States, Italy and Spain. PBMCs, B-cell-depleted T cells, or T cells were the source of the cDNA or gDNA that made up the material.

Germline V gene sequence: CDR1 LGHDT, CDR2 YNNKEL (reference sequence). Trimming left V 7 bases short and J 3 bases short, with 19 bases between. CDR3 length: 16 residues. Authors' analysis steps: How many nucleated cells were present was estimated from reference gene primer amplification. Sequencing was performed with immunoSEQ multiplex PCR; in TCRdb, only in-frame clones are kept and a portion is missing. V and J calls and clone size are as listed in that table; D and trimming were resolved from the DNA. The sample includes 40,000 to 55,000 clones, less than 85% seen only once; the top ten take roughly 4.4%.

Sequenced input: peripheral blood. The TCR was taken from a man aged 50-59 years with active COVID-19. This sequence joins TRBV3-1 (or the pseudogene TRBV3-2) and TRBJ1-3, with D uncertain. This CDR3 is CASIIPLLGIGNTIYF. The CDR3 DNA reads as TGTGCCAGCATAATTCCCTTACTAGGGATTGGAAACACCATATATTTT.